Below are 9 T cell receptor beta chains sequenced from a single sample in a study of blood T cell repertoires in COVID-19. Assay: immunoSEQ multiplex PCR; the TCRdb copy retains only in-frame clones and omits some. This table holds about 140,000 clones, 86% found once. The sample comprised PBMCs or T cells enriched from blood (not recorded which). The receptor set was obtained from a man aged 45 to 65 who had recovered from COVID-19.

The genes are TRBV30 and TRBJ2-2; D remains unclear. Germline lookup yields CDR1 GTSNPN and CDR2 SVGIG (reference sequence). The V and J ends lost 5 bases and 5 bases respectively, with 9 bases between them. The CDR3 runs to 12 residues. CDR3 protein: CAWADSTGELFF. CDR3 coding DNA: TGTGCCTGGGCTGACTCGACCGGGGAGCTGTTTTTT. The complete variable domain, with remaining parts taken from reference TRBV30 and TRBJ2-2, reads SQTIHQWPATLVQPVGSPLSLECTVEGTSNPNLYWYRQAAGRGLQLLFYSVGIGQISSEVPQNLSASRPQDRQFILSSKKLLLSDSGFYLCAWADSTGELFFGEGSRLTVL.

This chain links TRBV7-2 with TRBJ1-2; unclear D gene. V gave up 1 base and J gave up 4 bases, with 10 bases separating them. This CDR3 has 14 amino acids. Looked up from germline, CDR1 is SGHTA and CDR2 is FQGNSA. The CDR3 loop is CASSLVVGSYGYTF. CDR3 DNA: TGTGCCAGCAGCTTAGTGGTAGGGAGCTATGGCTACACCTTC.

This clone showed up just once. The chain joins TRBV14 to TRBJ2-7, with 9 nucleotides matching TRBD1. The germline V gene encodes CDR1 SGHDN and CDR2 FVKESK. The CDR3 is made up of 16 amino acids. Germline trimming cut 1 base from V and 5 bases from J; bases unmatched to any gene: 9. Here the CDR3 DNA reads TGTGCCAGCAGCCAAGCTCCGGGACAGGGCTTGAACGAGCAGTACGTC. It codes for CASSQAPGQGLNEQYV.

This clone was seen only once. This rearrangement joins TRBV6-6 to TRBJ1-2, with 9 bases that match TRBD1. The CDR3 is 13 amino acids. Germline V gene lookup returns CDR1 MNHNY and CDR2 SVGAGI (reference sequence). The ends lost 6 bases at V and 6 bases at J; junction bases unmatched: 5. The CDR3 sequence: CASRNTGGDGYTF. The CDR3 DNA is TGTGCCAGCAGGAATACAGGGGGCGATGGCTACACCTTC.

The chain couples TRBV7-2 to TRBJ1-1, with D possibly being TRBD1 (5 bases). The V and J ends lost 4 bases and 2 bases respectively, with 11 bases between them. Germline lookup yields CDR1 SGHTA and CDR2 FQGNSA. The CDR3 consists of 14 residues. CDR3 loop: CASSSPQDNTEAFF. DNA of the CDR3: TGTGCCAGCAGCTCCCCACAGGATAACACTGAAGCTTTCTTT. Looking up the rest from reference TRBV7-2 and TRBJ1-1 gives the full variable domain: GAGVSQSPSNKVTEKGKDVELRCDPISGHTALYWYRQSLGQGLEFLIYFQGNSAPDKSGLPSDRFSAERTGGSVSTLTIQRTQQEDSAVYLCASSSPQDNTEAFFGQGTRLTVV.

The V gene is TRBV5-4, the J gene TRBJ2-4; D unclear. This CDR3 is 16 amino acids long. Trimming shortened V by 0 bases and J by 0 bases, and 10 bases separated the two germline ends. From germline, CDR1 is SGHNT and CDR2 YYREEE (reference sequence). The CDR3 nucleotides are TGTGCCAGCAGCTTGGATTTTAGCCTAGCCAAAAACATTCAGTACTTC. Its translation: CASSLDFSLAKNIQYF.

The V call is TRBV7-2, the J call TRBJ1-1, with 9 bases matching TRBD1. Germline V gene data show CDR1 as SGHTA and CDR2 as FQGNSA. The CDR3 is 13 amino acids. With 6 bases clipped from V and 5 bases from J, the junction kept 4 bases outside the gene matches. The DNA of the CDR3 is TGTGCCAGCAGTGGACAGGGGCGGACTGAAGCTTTCTTT. Its translation is CASSGQGRTEAFF.

The V and J genes are TRBV3-1 (or the pseudogene TRBV3-2) and TRBJ2-3, with D tentatively TRBD2 (6 bases). Germline CDR1 is LGHDT and CDR2 is YNNKEL (reference sequence). The CDR3 is made up of 16 amino acids. V was pared by 0 bases and J by 2 bases, with 12 bases between. CDR3 region: CASSQEIGGATDTQYF. CDR3 DNA: TGTGCCAGCAGCCAAGAGATCGGCGGGGCCACAGATACGCAGTATTTT.

The rearrangement joins TRBV6-5 to TRBJ2-1, with a possible D match to TRBD2 (6 bases). V was clipped by 0 bases and J by 9 bases, with 12 bases between them. The CDR3 length is 14 residues. CDR1 is MNHEY and CDR2 is SVGAGI in the germline V gene. For the CDR3, the DNA is TGTGCCAGCAGTTACTCTGACCTCGGGGGTGAGCAGTTCTTC. Its translation is CASSYSDLGGEQFF.